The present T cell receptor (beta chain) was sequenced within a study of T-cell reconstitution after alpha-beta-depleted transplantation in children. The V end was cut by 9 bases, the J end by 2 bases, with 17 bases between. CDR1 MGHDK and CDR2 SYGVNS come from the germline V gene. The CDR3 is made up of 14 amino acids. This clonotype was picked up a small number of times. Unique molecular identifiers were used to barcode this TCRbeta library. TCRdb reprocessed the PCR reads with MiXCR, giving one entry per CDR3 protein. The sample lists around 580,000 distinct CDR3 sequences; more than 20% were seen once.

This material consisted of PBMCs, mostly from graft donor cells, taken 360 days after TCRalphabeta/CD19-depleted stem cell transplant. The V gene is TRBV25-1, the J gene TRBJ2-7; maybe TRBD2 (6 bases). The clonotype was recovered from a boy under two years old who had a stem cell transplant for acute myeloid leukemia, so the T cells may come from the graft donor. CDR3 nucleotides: TGTGCCAGTGAAGGGGCTAGCGTGGCCTACGAGCAGTACTTC. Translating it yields CASEGASVAYEQYF.